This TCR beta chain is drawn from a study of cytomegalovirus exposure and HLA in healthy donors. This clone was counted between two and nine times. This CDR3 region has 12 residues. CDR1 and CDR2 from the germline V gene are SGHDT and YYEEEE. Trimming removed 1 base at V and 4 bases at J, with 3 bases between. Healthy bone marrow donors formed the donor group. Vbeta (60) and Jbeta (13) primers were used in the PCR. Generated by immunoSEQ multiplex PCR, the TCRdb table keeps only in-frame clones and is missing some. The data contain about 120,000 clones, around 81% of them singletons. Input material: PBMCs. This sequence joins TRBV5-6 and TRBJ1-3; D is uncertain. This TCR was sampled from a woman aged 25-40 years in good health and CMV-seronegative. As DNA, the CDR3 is TGTGCCAGCAGCTTGCTAGGAAACACCATATATTTT. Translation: CASSLLGNTIYF. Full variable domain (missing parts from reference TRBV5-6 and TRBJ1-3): DAGVTQSPTHLIKTRGQQVTLRCSPKSGHDTVSWYQQALGQGPQFIFQYYEEEERQRGNFPDRFSGHQFPNYSSELNVNALLLGDSALYLCASSLLGNTIYFGEGSWLTVV.